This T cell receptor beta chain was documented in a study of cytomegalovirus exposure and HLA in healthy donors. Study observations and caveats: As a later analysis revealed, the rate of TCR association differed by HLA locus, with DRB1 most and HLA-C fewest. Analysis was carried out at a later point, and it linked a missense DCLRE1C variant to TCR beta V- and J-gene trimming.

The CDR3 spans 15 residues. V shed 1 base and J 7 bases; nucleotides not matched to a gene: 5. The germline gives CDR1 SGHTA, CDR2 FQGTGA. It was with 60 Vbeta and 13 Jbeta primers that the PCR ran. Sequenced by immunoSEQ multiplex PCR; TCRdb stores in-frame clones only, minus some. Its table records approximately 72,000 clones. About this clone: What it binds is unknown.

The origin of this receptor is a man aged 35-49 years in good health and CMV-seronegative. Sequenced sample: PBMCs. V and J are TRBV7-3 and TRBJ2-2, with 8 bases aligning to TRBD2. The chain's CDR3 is CASSLSGGRGGELFF. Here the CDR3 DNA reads TGTGCCAGCAGCTTAAGCGGGGGGCGCGGCGGGGAGCTGTTTTTT. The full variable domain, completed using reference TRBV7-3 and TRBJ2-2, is GAGVSQTPSNKVTEKGKYVELRCDPISGHTALYWYRQSLGQGPEFLIYFQGTGAADDSGLPNDRFFAVRPEGSVSTLKIQRTERGDSAVYLCASSLSGGRGGELFFGEGSRLTVL.